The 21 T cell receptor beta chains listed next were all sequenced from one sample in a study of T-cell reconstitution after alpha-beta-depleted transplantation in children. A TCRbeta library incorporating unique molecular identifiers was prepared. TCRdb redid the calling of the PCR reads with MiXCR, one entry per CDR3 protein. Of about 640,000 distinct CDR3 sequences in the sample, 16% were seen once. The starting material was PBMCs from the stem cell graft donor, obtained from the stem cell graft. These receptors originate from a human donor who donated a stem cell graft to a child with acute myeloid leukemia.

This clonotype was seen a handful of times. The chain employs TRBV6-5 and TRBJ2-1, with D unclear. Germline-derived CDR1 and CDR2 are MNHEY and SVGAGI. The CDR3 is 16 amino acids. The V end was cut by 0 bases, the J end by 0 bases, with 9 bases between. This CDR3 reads CASSYSPRASYNEQFF. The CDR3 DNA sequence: TGTGCCAGCAGTTACTCTCCCCGTGCCTCCTACAATGAGCAGTTCTTC.

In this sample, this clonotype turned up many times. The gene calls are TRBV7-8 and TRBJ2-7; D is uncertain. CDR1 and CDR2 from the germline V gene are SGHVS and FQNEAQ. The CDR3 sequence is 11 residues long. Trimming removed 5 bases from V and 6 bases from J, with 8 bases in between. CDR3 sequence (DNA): TGTGCCAGCAGCCCAGCCTCCGAGCAGTACTTC. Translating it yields CASSPASEQYF. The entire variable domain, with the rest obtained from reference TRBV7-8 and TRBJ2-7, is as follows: GAGVSQSPRYKVAKRGQDVALRCDPISGHVSLFWYQQALGQGPEFLTYFQNEAQLDKSGLPSDRFFAERPEGSVSTLKIQRTQQEDSAVYLCASSPASEQYFGPGTRLTVT.

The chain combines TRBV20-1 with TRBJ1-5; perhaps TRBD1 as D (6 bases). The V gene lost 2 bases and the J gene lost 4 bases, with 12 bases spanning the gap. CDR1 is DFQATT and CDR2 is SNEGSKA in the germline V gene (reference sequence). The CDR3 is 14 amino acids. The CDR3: CSARLGGSNQPQHF. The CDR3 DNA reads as TGCAGTGCTAGATTGGGGGGCTCTAATCAGCCCCAGCATTTT.

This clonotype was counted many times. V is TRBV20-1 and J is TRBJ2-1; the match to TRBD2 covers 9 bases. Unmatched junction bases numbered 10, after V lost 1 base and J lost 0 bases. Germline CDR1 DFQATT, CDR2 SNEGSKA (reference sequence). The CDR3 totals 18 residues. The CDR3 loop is CSARGAGGPTISYNEQFF. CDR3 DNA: TGCAGTGCTAGAGGGGCGGGGGGGCCCACTATCTCCTACAATGAGCAGTTCTTC.

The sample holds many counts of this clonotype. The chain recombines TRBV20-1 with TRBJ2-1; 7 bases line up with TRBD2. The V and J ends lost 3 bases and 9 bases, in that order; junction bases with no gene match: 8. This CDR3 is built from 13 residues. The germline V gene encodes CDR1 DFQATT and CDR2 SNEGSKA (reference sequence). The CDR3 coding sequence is TGCAGTGCTAGGGGGGAGGGGCAGGGTGAGCAGTTCTTC. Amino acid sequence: CSARGEGQGEQFF.

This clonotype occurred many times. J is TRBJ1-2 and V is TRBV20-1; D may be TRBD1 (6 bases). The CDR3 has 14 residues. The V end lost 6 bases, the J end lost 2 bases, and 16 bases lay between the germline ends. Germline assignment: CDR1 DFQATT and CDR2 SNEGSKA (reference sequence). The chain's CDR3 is CSANRQATNYGYTF. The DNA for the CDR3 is TGCAGTGCAAACCGACAGGCCACGAACTATGGCTACACCTTC.

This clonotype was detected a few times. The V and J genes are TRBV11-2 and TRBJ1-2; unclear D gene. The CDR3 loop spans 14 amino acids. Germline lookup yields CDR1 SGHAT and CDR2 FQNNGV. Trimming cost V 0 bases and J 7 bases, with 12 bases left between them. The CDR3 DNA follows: TGTGCCAGCAGCTTAGACAGGAGGAAGGGTGGCTACACCTTC. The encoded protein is CASSLDRRKGGYTF.

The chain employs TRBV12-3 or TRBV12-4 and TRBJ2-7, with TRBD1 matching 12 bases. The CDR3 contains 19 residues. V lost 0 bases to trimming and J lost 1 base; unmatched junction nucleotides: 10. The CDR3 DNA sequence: TGTGCCAGCAGTTTAGCTCCGGGACAGGGGGCAGGTTGTTCCTACGAGCAGTACGTC. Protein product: CASSLAPGQGAGCSYEQYV.

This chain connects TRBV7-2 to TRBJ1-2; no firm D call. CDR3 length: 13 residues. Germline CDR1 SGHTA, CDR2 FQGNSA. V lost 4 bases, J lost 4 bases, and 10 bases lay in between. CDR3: CASSSRAPYGYTF. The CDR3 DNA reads TGTGCCAGCAGCTCCCGGGCTCCCTATGGCTACACCTTC.

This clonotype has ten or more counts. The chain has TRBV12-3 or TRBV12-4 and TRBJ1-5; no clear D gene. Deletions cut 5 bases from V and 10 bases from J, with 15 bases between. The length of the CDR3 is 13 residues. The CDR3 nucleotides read TGTGCCAGCAGTCCTACCCTCATTAGTCCCCAGCATTTT. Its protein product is CASSPTLISPQHF.

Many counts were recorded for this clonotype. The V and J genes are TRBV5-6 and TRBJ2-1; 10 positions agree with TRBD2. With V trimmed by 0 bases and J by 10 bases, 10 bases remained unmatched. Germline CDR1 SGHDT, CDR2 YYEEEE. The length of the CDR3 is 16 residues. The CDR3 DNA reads TGTGCCAGCAGCTTGGAACTAGCGGGGAGGATTGGCGAGCAGTTCTTC. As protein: CASSLELAGRIGEQFF.

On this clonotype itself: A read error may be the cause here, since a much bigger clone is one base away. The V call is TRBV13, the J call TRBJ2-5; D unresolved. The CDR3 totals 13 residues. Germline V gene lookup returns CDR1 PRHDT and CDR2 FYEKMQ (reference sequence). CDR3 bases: TGTGCCAGCAGCTTAGGAGGGTTGGAGACCCAGAACTTC. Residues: CASSLGGLETQNF.

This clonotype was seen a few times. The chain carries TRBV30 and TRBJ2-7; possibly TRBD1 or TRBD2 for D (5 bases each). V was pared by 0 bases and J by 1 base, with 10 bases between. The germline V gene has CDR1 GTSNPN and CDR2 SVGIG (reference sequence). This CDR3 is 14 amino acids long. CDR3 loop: CAWSVGGVSYEQYF. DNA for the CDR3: TGTGCCTGGAGTGTTGGGGGAGTATCCTACGAGCAGTACTTC.

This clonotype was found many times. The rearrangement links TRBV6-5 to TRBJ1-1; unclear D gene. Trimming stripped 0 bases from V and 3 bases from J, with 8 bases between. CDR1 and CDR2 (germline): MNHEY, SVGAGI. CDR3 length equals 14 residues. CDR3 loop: CASSYSMSDTEAFF. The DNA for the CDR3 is TGTGCCAGCAGTTACTCGATGTCGGACACTGAAGCTTTCTTT.

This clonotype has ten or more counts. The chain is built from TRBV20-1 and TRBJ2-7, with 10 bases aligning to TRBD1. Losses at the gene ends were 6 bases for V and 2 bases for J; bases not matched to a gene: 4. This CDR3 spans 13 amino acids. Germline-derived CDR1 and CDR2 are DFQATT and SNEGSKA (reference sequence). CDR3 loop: CSAGTGAPYEQYF. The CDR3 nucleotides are TGCAGTGCCGGGACAGGGGCCCCCTACGAGCAGTACTTC.

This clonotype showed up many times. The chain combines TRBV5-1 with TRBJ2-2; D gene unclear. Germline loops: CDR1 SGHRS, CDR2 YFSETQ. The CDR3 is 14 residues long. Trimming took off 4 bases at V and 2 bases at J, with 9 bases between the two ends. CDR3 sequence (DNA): TGCGCCAGCAGCACGGCCTCTAACACCGGGGAGCTGTTTTTT. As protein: CASSTASNTGELFF.

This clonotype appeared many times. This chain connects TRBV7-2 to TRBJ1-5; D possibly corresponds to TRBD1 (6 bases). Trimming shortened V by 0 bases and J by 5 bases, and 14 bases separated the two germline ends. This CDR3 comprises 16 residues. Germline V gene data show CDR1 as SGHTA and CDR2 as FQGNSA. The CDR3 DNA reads TGTGCCAGCAGCTTAGCGGCTTGGACAGTCGATCAGCCCCAGCATTTT. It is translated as CASSLAAWTVDQPQHF.

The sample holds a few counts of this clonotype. CDR3 nucleotides: TGCGCCAGCAGCCAAGAAAGTACGGGAAGCACTGAAGCTTTCTTT. Encoded protein: CASSQESTGSTEAFF. The chain recombines TRBV4-1 with TRBJ1-1, with D unresolved. Looked up from germline, CDR1 is MGHRA and CDR2 is YSYEKL. V lost 0 bases and J 4 bases, leaving 12 bases between the germline ends. This CDR3 contains 15 residues.

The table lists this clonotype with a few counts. CDR3 in amino acids: CASSEGGLNYGYTF. For the CDR3, the DNA is TGTGCCAGCAGTGAAGGGGGGCTTAACTATGGCTACACCTTC. The rearrangement uses TRBV25-1 and TRBJ1-2, with a tentative D call TRBD1 (6 bases). CDR1 and CDR2 from the germline V gene are MGHDK and SYGVNS. Deletions cut 2 bases from V and 1 base from J, with 8 bases between. This CDR3 spans 14 amino acids.

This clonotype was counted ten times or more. Here the CDR3 reads CASSLGQGVGSPLHF. DNA for the CDR3: TGTGCCAGCAGCTTAGGACAGGGTGTGGGCTCACCCCTCCACTTT. This chain uses TRBV7-9 with TRBJ1-6; 7 bases are shared with TRBD1. V dropped 1 base and J dropped 10; count of bases not matched to a gene: 7. Per the germline V gene, CDR1 is SEHNR and CDR2 is FQNEAQ (reference sequence). The CDR3 extends over 15 amino acids.

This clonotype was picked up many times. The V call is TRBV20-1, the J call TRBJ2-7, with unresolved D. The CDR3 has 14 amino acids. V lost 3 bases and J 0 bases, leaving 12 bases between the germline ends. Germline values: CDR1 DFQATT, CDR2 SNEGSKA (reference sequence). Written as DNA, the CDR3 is TGCAGTGCTAGGCGGCAAGAGAGCTCCTACGAGCAGTACTTC. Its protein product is CSARRQESSYEQYF.